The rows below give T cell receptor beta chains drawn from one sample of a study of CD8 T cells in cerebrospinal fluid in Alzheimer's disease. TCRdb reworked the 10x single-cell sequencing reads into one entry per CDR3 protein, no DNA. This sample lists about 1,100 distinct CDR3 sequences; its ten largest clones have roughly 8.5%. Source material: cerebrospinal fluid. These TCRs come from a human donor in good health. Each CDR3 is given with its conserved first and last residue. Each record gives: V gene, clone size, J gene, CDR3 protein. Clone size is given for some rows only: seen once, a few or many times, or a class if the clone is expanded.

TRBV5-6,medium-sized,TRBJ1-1,CASSSIQGSRTEAFF
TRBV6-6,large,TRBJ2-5,CASSTHAGTLETQYF
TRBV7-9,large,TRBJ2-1,CASRPSEGEQFF
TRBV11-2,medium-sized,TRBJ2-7,CASSLEEGGWAPPAYEQYF
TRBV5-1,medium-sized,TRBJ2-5,CASSLKSGQETQYF
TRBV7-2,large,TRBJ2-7,CASSLGGRPYEQYF
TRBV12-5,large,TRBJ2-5,CASGTVRSPGGTQYF
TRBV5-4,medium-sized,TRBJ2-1,CASSLAGGPGNEQFF
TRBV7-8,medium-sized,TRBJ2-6,CASSSGSGANVLTF
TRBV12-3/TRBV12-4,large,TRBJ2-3,CASSRGGSPDTQYF
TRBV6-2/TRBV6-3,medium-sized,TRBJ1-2,CASSRQDFNYGYTF
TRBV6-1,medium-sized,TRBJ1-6,CASSPGYYNSPLHF
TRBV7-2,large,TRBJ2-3,CASSSRRTDTQYF
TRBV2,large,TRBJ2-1,CASSGLAGGREQFF
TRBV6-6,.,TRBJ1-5,CASSLEVYNQPQHF
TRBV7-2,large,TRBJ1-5,CASSRDRVNQPQHF
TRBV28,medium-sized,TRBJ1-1,CASSFRVEGTEAFF
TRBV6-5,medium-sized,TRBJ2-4,CASSYGGAKNIQYF
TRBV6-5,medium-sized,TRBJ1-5,CASSGAYSNQPQHF
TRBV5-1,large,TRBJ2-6,CASKTNSGANVLTF
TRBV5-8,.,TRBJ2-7,CASSLLGTLSYEQYF
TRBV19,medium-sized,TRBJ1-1,CASKRTPENEAFF
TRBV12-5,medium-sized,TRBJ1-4,CASIRSGATNEKLFF
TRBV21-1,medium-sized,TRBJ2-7,CASTASGHQRYEQYF
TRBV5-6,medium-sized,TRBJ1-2,CASSPGQGISYGYTF
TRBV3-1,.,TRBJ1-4,CASSHRHVLTTNEKLFF
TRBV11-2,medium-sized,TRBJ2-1,CASSGGRAVGREQFF
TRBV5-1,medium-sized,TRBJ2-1,CASSLAGAGGYNEQFF
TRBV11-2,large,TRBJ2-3,CASSGRGRKDTQYF
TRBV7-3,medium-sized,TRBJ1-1,CASSSRQGATEAFF
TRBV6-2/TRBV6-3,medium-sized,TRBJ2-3,CASSFAGVTQYF
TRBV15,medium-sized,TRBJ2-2,CATSRGPGQGNTGELFF
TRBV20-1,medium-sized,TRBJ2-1,CSAPVRGLIDNEQFF
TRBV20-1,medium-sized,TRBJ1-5,CSASPPYRGAYSNQPQHF
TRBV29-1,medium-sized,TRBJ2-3,CSVVRGTDTQYF
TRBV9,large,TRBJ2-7,CASSGQGNSYEQYF
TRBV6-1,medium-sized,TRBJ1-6,CASSAVGQGNSPLHF
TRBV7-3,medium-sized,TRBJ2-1,CASSPDGGSYNEQFF
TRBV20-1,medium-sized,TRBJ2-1,CSASGTEANEQFF
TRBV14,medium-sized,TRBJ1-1,CASSPLGHLLTEAFF
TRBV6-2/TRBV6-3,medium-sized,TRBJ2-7,CASSVPDRVSYEQYF
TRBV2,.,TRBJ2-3,CASSGQTDTQYF
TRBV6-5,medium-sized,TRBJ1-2,CASSYSSLRNPGGYTF
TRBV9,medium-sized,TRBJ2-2,CASSQGEGLANTGELFF
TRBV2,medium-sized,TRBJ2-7,CASSEVGTSGHEQYF
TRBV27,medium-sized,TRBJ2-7,CASRMWGEVSEQYF
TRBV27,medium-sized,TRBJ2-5,CASSQGTPPETQYF
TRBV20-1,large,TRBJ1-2,CSATPGVNYGYTF
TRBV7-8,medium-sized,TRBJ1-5,CASSPIRWTSNQPQHF
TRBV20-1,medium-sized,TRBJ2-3,CSARSSGGTDTQYF
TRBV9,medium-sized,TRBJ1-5,CASSETGAGNQPQHF
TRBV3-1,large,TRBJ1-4,CASSQFGQANEKLFF
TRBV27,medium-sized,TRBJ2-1,CASGGQGWNEQFF
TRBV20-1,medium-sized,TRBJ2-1,CSASPSGNEQFF
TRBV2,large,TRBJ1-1,CASRSLGSGEAFF
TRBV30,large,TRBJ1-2,CAWSEQTNYGYTF
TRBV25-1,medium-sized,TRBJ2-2,CASSPRTGGYGELFF
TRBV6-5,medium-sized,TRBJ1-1,CASSYSAGAKAFF
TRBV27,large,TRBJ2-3,CASSLWTGGPVDTQYF
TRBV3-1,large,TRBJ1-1,CASSQTRDTEAFF